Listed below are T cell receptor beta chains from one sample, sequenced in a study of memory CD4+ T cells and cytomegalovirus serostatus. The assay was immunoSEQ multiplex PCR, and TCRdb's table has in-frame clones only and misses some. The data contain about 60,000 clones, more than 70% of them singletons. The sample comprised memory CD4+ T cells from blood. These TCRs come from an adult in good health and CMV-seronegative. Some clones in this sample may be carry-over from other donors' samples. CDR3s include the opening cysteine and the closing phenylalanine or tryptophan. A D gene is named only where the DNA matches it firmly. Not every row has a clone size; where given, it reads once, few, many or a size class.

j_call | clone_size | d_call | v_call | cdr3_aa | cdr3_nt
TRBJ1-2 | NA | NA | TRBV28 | CASRGQGGGYTF | TGTGCCAGTCGGGGCCAAGGTGGGGGCTACACCTTC
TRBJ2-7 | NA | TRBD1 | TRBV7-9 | CASSPRQGPYEQYF | TGTGCCAGCAGCCCTAGACAGGGCCCCTACGAGCAGTACTTC
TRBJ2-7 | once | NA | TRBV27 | CASSLTGRSPTYEQYF | TGTGCCAGCAGTTTAACTGGGCGGAGCCCTACCTACGAGCAGTACTTC
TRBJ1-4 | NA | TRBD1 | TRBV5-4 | CASSLKTGDNEKLFF | TGTGCCAGCAGCTTGAAGACAGGGGATAATGAAAAACTGTTTTTT
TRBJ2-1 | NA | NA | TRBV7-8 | CASSQRGRGSYNEQFF | TGTGCCAGCAGCCAAAGGGGGAGGGGCTCCTACAATGAGCAGTTCTTC
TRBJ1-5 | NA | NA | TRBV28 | CASSSRGIQPQHF | TGTGCCAGCAGTTCGAGGGGGATTCAGCCCCAGCATTTT
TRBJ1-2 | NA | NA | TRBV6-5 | CASRRLYGYTF | TGTGCCAGCAGGCGCCTATACGGCTACACCTTC
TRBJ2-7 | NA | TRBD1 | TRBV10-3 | CAISVSPDRRRYEQYF | TGTGCCATCAGTGTTTCCCCGGACAGGCGTCGCTACGAGCAGTACTTC
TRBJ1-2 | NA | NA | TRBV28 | CATRRPGANYGYTF | TGTGCCACCCGGCGTCCGGGGGCGAACTATGGCTACACCTTC
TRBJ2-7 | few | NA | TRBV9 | CASSVGEGLYEQYF | TGTGCCAGCAGCGTAGGAGAGGGTCTCTACGAGCAGTACTTC
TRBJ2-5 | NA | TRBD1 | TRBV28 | CASSAPTGSETQYF | TGTGCCAGCAGCGCCCCGACAGGGTCCGAGACCCAGTACTTC
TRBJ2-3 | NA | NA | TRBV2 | CASSAGDGDTQYF | TGTGCCAGCAGCGCAGGGGATGGAGATACGCAGTATTTT
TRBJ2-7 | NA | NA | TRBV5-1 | CASSLEGYEQYF | TGCGCCAGCAGCTTGGAGGGCTACGAGCAGTACTTC
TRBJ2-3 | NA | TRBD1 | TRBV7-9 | CASSPRQGARTDTQYF | TGTGCCAGCAGCCCCAGACAGGGGGCGCGCACAGATACGCAGTATTTT
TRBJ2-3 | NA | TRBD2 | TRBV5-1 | CASSSPGLAGVADTQYF | TGCGCCAGCAGCTCCCCGGGACTAGCGGGAGTGGCAGATACGCAGTATTTT
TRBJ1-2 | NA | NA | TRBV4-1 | CASSLRQEPNYGYTF | TGCGCCAGCAGCCTCCGACAGGAACCTAACTATGGCTACACCTTC
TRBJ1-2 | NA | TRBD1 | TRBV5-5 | CASSGTGGGGSYGYTF | TGTGCCAGCAGCGGGACAGGGGGCGGTGGGAGCTATGGCTACACCTTC
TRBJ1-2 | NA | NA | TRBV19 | CASSIEGGAGYTF | TGTGCCAGTAGTATAGAAGGGGGGGCTGGCTACACCTTC